The rows below give T cell receptor beta chains drawn from one sample of a study of CD8 T cells in Susac syndrome. TCRdb passed the immunoSEQ multiplex PCR reads through MiXCR, listing each CDR3 protein once. The data show some 190,000 distinct CDR3 sequences, with roughly 95% seen just once and approximately 0.09% held by the top ten. The material sequenced was CD4+ T cells from PBMCs. The receptors here all came from a human donor with multiple sclerosis. Each CDR3 is given without its conserved first and last residue. Each record gives: J gene, V gene, CDR3 protein.

j_call: TRBJ2-3
v_call: TRBV29-1
cdr3_aa: SVEGGTDTQY

j_call: TRBJ2-3
v_call: TRBV12-3/TRBV12-4
cdr3_aa: ASSLTQGSRGVAQY

j_call: TRBJ1-1
v_call: TRBV7-9
cdr3_aa: ASSPDRDMNTEAF

j_call: TRBJ2-7
v_call: TRBV11-1
cdr3_aa: ASSFRGTFPSGEQY

j_call: TRBJ2-2
v_call: TRBV4-3
cdr3_aa: ASSQEGLASAGELF

j_call: TRBJ1-1
v_call: TRBV20-1
cdr3_aa: SAPGTEAF

j_call: TRBJ2-3
v_call: TRBV7-2
cdr3_aa: ASSSRTRTDTQY

j_call: TRBJ2-1
v_call: TRBV7-2
cdr3_aa: ASSLGGGALTQF

j_call: TRBJ1-5
v_call: TRBV28
cdr3_aa: ASVGTGVYQPQH

j_call: TRBJ1-5
v_call: TRBV12-3/TRBV12-4
cdr3_aa: ASSFDFNQPQH

j_call: TRBJ2-5
v_call: TRBV10-3
cdr3_aa: AISETETQY

j_call: TRBJ2-5
v_call: TRBV11-2
cdr3_aa: ASSRVPSRETQY

j_call: TRBJ2-7
v_call: TRBV6-6
cdr3_aa: ASRQRSYEQY

j_call: TRBJ2-1
v_call: TRBV12-3/TRBV12-4
cdr3_aa: ASYSGTGSNEQF

j_call: TRBJ2-4
v_call: TRBV10-3
cdr3_aa: AIGVGTAKNIQY

j_call: TRBJ2-7
v_call: TRBV12-3/TRBV12-4
cdr3_aa: ASSPEVPPYEQY

j_call: TRBJ2-2
v_call: TRBV4-3
cdr3_aa: ASSQVSGTNTGELF

j_call: TRBJ2-5
v_call: TRBV2
cdr3_aa: ASSWTGGETQY

j_call: TRBJ2-1
v_call: TRBV4-3
cdr3_aa: ASSHDLEGNEQF

j_call: TRBJ1-5
v_call: TRBV20-1
cdr3_aa: SARDNRVNQPQH

j_call: TRBJ2-7
v_call: TRBV30
cdr3_aa: AWSGLNRGEQY

j_call: TRBJ2-1
v_call: TRBV7-2
cdr3_aa: ASTHPDPYNEQF

j_call: TRBJ1-1
v_call: TRBV29-1
cdr3_aa: SVERGSNTEAF

j_call: TRBJ2-5
v_call: TRBV30
cdr3_aa: AWNRRETQY